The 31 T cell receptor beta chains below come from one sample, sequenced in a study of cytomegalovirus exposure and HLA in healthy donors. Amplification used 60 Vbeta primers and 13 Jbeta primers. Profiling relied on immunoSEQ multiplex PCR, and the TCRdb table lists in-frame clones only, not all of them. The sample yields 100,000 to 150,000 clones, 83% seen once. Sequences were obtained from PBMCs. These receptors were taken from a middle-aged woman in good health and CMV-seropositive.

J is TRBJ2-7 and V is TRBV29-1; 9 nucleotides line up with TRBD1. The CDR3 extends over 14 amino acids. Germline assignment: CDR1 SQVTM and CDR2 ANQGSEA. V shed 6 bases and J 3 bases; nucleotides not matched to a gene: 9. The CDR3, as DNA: TGCAGCGTGTTTCCCGGGACAGGGCACTACGAGCAGTACTTC. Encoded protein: CSVFPGTGHYEQYF.

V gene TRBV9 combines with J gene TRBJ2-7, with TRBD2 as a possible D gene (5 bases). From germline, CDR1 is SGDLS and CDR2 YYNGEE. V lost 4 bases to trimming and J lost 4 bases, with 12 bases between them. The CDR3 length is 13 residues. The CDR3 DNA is TGTGCCAGCAGCCCGCCGGGAATATACGAGCAGTACTTC. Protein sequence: CASSPPGIYEQYF.

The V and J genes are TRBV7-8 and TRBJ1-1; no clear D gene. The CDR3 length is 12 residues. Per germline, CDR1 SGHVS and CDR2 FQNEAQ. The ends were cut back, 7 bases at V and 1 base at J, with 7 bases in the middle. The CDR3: CASTAGNTEAFF. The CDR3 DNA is TGTGCCAGCACGGCAGGGAACACTGAAGCTTTCTTT.

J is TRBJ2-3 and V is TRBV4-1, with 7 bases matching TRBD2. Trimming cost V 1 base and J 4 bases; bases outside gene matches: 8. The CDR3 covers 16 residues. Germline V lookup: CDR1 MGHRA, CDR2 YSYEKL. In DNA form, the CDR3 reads TGCGCCAGCAGCCAAGTCGCGGGAGTCTGGTCAGATACGCAGTATTTT. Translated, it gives CASSQVAGVWSDTQYF.

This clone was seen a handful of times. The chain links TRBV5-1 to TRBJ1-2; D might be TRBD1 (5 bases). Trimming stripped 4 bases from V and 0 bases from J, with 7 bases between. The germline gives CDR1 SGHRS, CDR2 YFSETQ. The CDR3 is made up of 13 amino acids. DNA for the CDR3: TGCGCCAGCAGCGGGGCAGCTAACTATGGCTACACCTTC. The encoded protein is CASSGAANYGYTF. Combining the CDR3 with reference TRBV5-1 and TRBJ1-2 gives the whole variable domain KAGVTQTPRYLIKTRGQQVTLSCSPISGHRSVSWYQQTPGQGLQFLFEYFSETQRNKGNFPGRFSGRQFSNSRSEMNVSTLELGDSALYLCASSGAANYGYTFGSGTRLTVV.

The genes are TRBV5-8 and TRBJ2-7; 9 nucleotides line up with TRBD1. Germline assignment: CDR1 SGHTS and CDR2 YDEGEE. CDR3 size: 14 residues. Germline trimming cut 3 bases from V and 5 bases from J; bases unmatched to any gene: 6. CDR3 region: CASSSGQGSDEQYF. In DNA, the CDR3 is TGTGCCAGCAGCTCTGGACAGGGGTCCGACGAGCAGTACTTC.

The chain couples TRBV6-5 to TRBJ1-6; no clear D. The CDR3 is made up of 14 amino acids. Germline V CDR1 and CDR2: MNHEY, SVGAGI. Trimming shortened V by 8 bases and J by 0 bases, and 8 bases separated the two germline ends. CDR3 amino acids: CASRGSSYNSPLHF. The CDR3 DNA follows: TGTGCCAGCCGAGGGAGCTCCTATAATTCACCCCTCCACTTT.

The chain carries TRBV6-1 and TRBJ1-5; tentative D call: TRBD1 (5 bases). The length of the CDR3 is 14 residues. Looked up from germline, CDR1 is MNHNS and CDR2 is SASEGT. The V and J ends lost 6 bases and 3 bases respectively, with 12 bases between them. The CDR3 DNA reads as TGTGCCAGCAGAATTTTGGACATCAATCAGCCCCAGCATTTT. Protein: CASRILDINQPQHF.

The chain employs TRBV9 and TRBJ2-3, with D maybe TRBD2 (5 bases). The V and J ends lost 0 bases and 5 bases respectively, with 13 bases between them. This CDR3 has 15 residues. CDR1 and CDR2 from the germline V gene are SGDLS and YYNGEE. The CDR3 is CASSVGVGSGDTQYF. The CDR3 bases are TGTGCCAGCAGCGTAGGGGTAGGGAGTGGAGATACGCAGTATTTT.

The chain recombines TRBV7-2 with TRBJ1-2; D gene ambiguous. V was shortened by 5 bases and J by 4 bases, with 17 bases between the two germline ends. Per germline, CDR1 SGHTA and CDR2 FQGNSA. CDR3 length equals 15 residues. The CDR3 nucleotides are TGTGCCAGCAGCGCACCCGGGTGGCGGATCTATGGCTACACCTTC. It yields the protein CASSAPGWRIYGYTF.

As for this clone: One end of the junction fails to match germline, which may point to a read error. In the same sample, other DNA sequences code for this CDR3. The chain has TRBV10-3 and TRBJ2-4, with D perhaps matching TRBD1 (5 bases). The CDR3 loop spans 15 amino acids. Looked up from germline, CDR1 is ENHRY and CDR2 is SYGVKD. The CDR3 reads CAISQDPGAKNIQYF. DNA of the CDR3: TGCGCCATCAGCCAAGACCCTGGGGCCAAAAACATTCAATACTTC.

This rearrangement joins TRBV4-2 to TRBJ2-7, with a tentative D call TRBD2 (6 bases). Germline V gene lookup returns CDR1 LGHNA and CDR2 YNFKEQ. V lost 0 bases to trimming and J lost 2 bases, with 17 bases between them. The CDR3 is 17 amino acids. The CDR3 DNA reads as TGTGCCAGCAGCCAAGATCTTGCCGAGCGGAGGGCCTACGAGCAGTACTTC. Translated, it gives CASSQDLAERRAYEQYF.

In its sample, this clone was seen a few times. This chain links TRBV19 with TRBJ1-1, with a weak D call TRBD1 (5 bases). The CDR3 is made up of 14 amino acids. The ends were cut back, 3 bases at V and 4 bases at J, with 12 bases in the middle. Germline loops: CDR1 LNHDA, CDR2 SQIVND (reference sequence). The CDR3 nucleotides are TGTGCCAGTAGTATCAACACAGGTGCCACTGAAGCTTTCTTT. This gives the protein CASSINTGATEAFF.

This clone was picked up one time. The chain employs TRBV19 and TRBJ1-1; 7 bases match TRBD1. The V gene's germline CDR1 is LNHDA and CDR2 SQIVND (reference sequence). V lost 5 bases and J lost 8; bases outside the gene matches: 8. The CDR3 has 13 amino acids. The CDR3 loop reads CASSALYRGEAFF. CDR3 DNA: TGTGCCAGTAGTGCACTATACAGGGGAGAAGCTTTCTTT.

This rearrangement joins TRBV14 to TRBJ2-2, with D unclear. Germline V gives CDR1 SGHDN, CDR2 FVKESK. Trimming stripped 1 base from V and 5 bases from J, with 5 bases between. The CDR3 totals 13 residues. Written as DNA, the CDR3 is TGTGCCAGCAGCCAAGTCCAGACCGGGGAGCTGTTTTTT. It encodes CASSQVQTGELFF.

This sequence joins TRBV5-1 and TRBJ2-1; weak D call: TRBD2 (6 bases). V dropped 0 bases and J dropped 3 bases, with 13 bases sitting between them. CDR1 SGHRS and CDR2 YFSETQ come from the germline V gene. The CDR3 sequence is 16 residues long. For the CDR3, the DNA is TGCGCCAGCAGCTTGGCCTCGGCGGGAAGCTACAATGAGCAGTTCTTC. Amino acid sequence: CASSLASAGSYNEQFF.

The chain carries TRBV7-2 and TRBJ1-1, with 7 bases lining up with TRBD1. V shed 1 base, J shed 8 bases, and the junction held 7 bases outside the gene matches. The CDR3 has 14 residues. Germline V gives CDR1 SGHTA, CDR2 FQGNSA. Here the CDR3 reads CASSLGGGGVEAFF. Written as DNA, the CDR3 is TGTGCCAGCAGCTTAGGAGGGGGCGGCGTGGAAGCTTTCTTT.

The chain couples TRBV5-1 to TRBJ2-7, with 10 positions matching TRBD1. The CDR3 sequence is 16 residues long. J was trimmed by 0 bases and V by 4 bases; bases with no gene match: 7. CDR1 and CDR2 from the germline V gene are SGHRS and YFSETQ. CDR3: CASSPRTGGVSYEQYF. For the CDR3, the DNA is TGCGCCAGCAGCCCACGGACAGGGGGGGTCTCCTACGAGCAGTACTTC.

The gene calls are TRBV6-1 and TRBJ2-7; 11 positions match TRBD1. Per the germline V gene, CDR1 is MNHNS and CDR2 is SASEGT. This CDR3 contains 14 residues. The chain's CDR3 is CALDPGQGAYEQYF. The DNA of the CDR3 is TGTGCTCTGGACCCGGGACAGGGGGCCTACGAGCAGTACTTC.

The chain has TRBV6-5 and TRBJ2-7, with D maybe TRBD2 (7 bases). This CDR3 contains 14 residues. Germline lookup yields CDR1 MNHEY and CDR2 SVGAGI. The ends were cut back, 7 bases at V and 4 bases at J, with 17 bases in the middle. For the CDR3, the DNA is TGTGCCAGCAAGAGGGGGAGGGCCTCGTACGAGCAGTACTTC. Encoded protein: CASKRGRASYEQYF.

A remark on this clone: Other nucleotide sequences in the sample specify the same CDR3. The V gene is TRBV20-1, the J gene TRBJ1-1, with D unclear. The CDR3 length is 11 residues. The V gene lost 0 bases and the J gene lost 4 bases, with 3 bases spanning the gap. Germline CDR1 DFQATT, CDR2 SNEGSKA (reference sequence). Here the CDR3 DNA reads TGCAGTGCTAGAGAGAGCACTGAAGCTTTCTTT. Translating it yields CSARESTEAFF.

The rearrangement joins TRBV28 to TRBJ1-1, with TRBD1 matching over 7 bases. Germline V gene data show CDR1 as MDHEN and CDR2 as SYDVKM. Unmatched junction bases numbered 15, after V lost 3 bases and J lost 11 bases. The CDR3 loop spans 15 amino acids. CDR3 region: CASSLFSSGGLPAFF. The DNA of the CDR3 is TGTGCCAGCAGTTTGTTTTCCTCAGGGGGATTACCGGCTTTCTTT.

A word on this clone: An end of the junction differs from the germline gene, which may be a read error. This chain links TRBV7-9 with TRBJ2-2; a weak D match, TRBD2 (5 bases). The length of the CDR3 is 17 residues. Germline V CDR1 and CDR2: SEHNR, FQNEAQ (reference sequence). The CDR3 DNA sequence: TGTTCCAGCAAATCTCGGTCCTGGGGAGATCGGACCGGGGAGCTGTTTTTT. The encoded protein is CSSKSRSWGDRTGELFF. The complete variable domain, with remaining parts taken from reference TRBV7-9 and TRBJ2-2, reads DTGVSQNPRHKITKRGQNVTFRCDPISEHNRLYWYRQTLGQGPEFLTYFQNEAQLEKSRLLSDRFSAERPKGSFSTLEIQRTEQGDSAMYLCSSKSRSWGDRTGELFFGEGSRLTVL.

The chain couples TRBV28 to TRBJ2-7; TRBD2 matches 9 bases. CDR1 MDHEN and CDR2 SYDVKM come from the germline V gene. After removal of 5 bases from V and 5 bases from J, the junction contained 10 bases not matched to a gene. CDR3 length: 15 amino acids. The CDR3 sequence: CASSPPSGRLHEQYF. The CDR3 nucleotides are TGTGCCAGCAGTCCCCCAAGCGGGAGGCTCCACGAGCAGTACTTC.

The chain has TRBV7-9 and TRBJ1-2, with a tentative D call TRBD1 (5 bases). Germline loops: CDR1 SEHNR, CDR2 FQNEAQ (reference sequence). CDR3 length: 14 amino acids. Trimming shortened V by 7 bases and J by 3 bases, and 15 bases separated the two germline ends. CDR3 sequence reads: CASTSPGEDYGYTF. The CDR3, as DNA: TGTGCCAGCACCTCCCCGGGGGAGGACTATGGCTACACCTTC.

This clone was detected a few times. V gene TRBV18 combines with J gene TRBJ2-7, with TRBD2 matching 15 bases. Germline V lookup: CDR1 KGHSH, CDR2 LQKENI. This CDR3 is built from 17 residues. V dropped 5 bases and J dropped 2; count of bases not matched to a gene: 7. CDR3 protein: CASSEGLAGGKAYEQYF. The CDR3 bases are TGTGCCAGCTCAGAAGGACTAGCGGGAGGGAAAGCCTACGAGCAGTACTTC.

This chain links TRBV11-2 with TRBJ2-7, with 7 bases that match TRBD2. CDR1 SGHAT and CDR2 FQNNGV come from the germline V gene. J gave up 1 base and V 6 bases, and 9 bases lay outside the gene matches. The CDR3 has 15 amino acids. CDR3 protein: CASRYPGLLSYEQYF. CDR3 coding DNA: TGTGCCAGCAGATACCCGGGACTACTTTCCTACGAGCAGTACTTC.

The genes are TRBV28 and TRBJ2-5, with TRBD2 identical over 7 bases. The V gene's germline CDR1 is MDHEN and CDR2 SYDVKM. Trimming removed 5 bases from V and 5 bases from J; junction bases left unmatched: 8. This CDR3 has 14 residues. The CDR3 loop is CASSPPDGGETQYF. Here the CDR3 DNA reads TGTGCCAGCAGTCCACCGGACGGGGGGGAGACCCAGTACTTC.

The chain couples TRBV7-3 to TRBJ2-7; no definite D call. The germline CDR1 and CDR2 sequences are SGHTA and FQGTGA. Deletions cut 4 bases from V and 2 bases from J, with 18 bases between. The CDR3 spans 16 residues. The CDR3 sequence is CASSSPAQHKTYEQYF. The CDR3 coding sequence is TGTGCCAGCAGCTCCCCCGCCCAACACAAAACCTACGAGCAGTACTTC.

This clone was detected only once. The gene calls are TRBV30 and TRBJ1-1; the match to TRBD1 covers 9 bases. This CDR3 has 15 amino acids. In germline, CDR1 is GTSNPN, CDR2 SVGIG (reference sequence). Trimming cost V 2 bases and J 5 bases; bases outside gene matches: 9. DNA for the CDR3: TGTGCCTGGAGTCTCGGACAGGGGAGGGGAACTGAAGCTTTCTTT. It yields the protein CAWSLGQGRGTEAFF.

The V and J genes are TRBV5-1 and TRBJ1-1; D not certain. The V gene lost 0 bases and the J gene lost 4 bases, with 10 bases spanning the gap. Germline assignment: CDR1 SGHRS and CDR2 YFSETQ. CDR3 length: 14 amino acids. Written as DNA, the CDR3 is TGCGCCAGCAGCTTGGAGGTAGGGAGCACTGAAGCTTTCTTT. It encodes CASSLEVGSTEAFF. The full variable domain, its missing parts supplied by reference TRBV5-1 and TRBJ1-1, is KAGVTQTPRYLIKTRGQQVTLSCSPISGHRSVSWYQQTPGQGLQFLFEYFSETQRNKGNFPGRFSGRQFSNSRSEMNVSTLELGDSALYLCASSLEVGSTEAFFGQGTRLTVV.